Listed here is a single T cell receptor beta chain. Clones were sequenced by immunoSEQ multiplex PCR, and TCRdb holds only the in-frame ones, with some missing. Of around 31,000 clones listed, around 90% are singletons. This CDR3 is built from 15 residues. The germline gives CDR1 LNHNV, CDR2 YYDKDF (reference sequence). Trimming removed 5 bases at V and 5 bases at J, with 18 bases between. The data belong to a study of T cell changes during pregnancy in multiple sclerosis. The sequence derives from a female donor in good health, enrolled as a control in a pregnancy study. The chain carries TRBV15 and TRBJ1-2; D gene uncertain. Specimen: CD4+ T cells from peripheral blood mononuclear cells, collected in the third trimester of pregnancy. The CDR3 region has the DNA TGTGCCACCAGCGGACTCGGGAAAAGAGGGTATGGCTACACCTTC. Translation: CATSGLGKRGYGYTF. The full variable domain, its missing parts supplied by reference TRBV15 and TRBJ1-2, is DAMVIQNPRYQVTQFGKPVTLSCSQTLNHNVMYWYQQKSSQAPKLLFHYYDKDFNNEADTPDNFQSRRPNTSFCFLDIRSPGLGDTAMYLCATSGLGKRGYGYTFGSGTRLTVV.